This TCR beta chain is from a study of cytomegalovirus exposure and HLA in healthy donors. General study points: There was a cluster of highly shared sequence variants that was likely a sequencing artifact.

Germline CDR1 is MRHNA and CDR2 is SNTAGT. V lost 5 bases and J lost 6, with 14 bases in between. There are 14 residues in the CDR3. In the case of this clone: Its antigen is unidentified.

Primers for the PCR totalled 60 Vbeta and 13 Jbeta. Profiled with immunoSEQ multiplex PCR; TCRdb holds only in-frame clones, not every one. The sample lists about 78,000 clones; 80% were seen once. The chain is built from TRBV6-4 and TRBJ2-1; a possible D gene is TRBD2 (8 bases). Sequenced sample: PBMCs. This receptor was identified in a man aged 45-65 years in good health and CMV-seropositive. CDR3 sequence (DNA): TGTGCCAGCAGTACAGGGGCGGGAGGCAATGAGCAGTTCTTC. Translating gives CASSTGAGGNEQFF.